The entry below gives a single T cell receptor (beta chain) sequence along with its context. What it binds is not known. Germline CDR1 SGHRS, CDR2 YFSETQ. The CDR3 runs 16 residues. V dropped 2 bases and J dropped 2 bases, with 15 bases sitting between them. This sample was included in a study of shared clonotypes between healthy human individuals. Study overall: Per donor, CD8 memory used one plate, CD8 naive used two, CD4 memory used three and CD4 naive used three. General study results and limits: Around 5.4% of naive CD4 clonotypes were common to a few donors. Non-shared clonotypes had lower generation probabilities than those shared by all four donors.

Using immunoSEQ multiplex PCR, the repertoire was profiled, and TCRdb retains in-frame clones only, with some absent. The sample lists roughly 2.6 million clones; 85% to 95% were seen once. This TCR came from a man younger than 30 in good health. The specimen was naive CD4+ T cells sorted from blood. The subset is: CD45RA+ positively selected. V usage is TRBV5-1 and J usage is TRBJ2-3, with a possible D match to TRBD1 (6 bases). In DNA form, the CDR3 reads TGCGCCAGCAGCTTACAGGGTTTGGAGACCACAGATACGCAGTATTTT. This sequence encodes CASSLQGLETTDTQYF.